Below are 32 T cell receptor beta chains sequenced from a single sample in a study of blood T cell repertoires in COVID-19. Generated by immunoSEQ multiplex PCR, the TCRdb table keeps only in-frame clones and is missing some. The sample carries about 300,000 clones, about four fifths recorded once. The sample taken for sequencing was peripheral blood. Receptors were obtained from a woman between 50 and 59 years old who had recovered from COVID-19.

This clone has only a few counts. The V gene is TRBV9, the J gene TRBJ2-5; 9 positions match TRBD2. Unmatched junction bases numbered 12, after V lost 4 bases and J lost 5 bases. In germline, CDR1 is SGDLS, CDR2 YYNGEE. CDR3 size: 16 residues. The CDR3, as DNA: TGTGCCAGCAGCCCCCGACCCCCCGGGACTAGCGAGACCCAGTACTTC. Protein sequence: CASSPRPPGTSETQYF.

This chain joins TRBV23-1 and TRBJ1-6; D is unresolved. TRBV23-1 is annotated as an ORF whose role is uncertain. With 2 bases removed from V and 1 base from J, the gap between germline ends came to 6 bases. The CDR3 has 15 residues. CDR3 DNA sequence: TGCGCCAGCAGTCAAGATAGATCCTATAATTCACCCCTCCACTTT. Translated, it gives CASSQDRSYNSPLHF.

J is TRBJ2-5 and V is TRBV2; 11 bases are shared with TRBD2. J gave up 1 base and V 5 bases, and 3 bases lay outside the gene matches. Germline assignment: CDR1 SNHLY and CDR2 FYNNEI. The CDR3 covers 15 residues. Here the CDR3 reads CASSPGTSGQETQYF. The CDR3 region has the DNA TGTGCCAGCAGTCCCGGGACTAGCGGCCAAGAGACCCAGTACTTC.

The chain has TRBV28 and TRBJ2-5; 11 bases are a match to TRBD2. The CDR3 runs 16 residues. J lost 4 bases, V lost 7 bases, and 11 bases had no gene match. The germline gives CDR1 MDHEN, CDR2 SYDVKM. CDR3 coding DNA: TGTGCCAGCACCGTTAGCGGGGGGGCTTTCGGAGAGACCCAGTACTTC. This sequence encodes CASTVSGGAFGETQYF.

This chain uses TRBV19 with TRBJ1-5; 8 nucleotides match TRBD1. This CDR3 comprises 15 residues. Germline assignment: CDR1 LNHDA and CDR2 SQIVND (reference sequence). J lost 1 base, V lost 6 bases, and 5 bases had no gene match. This chain's CDR3 is CASRVTGGSNQPQHF. The CDR3 DNA reads as TGTGCCAGTAGAGTTACAGGGGGGAGCAATCAGCCCCAGCATTTT.

In its sample, this clone was seen once. V usage is TRBV7-2 and J usage is TRBJ2-1, with TRBD2 identical over 11 bases. The ends lost 0 bases at V and 9 bases at J; junction bases unmatched: 4. CDR3 length: 15 residues. The germline V gene has CDR1 SGHTA and CDR2 FQGNSA. CDR3 nucleotide sequence: TGTGCCAGCAGCTTAGCGGATCTAGCGGGAGGTGAGCAGTTCTTC. Translated, it gives CASSLADLAGGEQFF.

The J gene is TRBJ1-5, the V gene TRBV28; D unclear. Trimming removed 4 bases at V and 5 bases at J, with 6 bases between. Germline CDR1 is MDHEN and CDR2 is SYDVKM. CDR3 length equals 12 residues. The DNA of the CDR3 is TGTGCCAGCAGTTCAAACTATCAGCCCCAGCATTTT. Protein product: CASSSNYQPQHF.

The chain carries TRBV5-1 and TRBJ1-3; no clear D gene. The V end was cut by 5 bases, the J end by 0 bases, with 12 bases between. The CDR3 totals 15 residues. The V gene's germline CDR1 is SGHRS and CDR2 YFSETQ. CDR3 sequence: CASRADLSSGNTIYF. The CDR3 bases are TGCGCCAGCAGGGCGGACTTATCCTCTGGAAACACCATATATTTT.

This clone was seen only once. The V and J genes are TRBV19 and TRBJ2-1; possibly TRBD2 for D (7 bases). This CDR3 has 15 residues. CDR1 is LNHDA and CDR2 is SQIVND in the germline V gene (reference sequence). V shed 3 bases and J shed 4 bases, with 13 bases lying between them. The CDR3 region is CASSIGRGPYNEQFF. Here the CDR3 DNA reads TGTGCCAGTAGTATCGGGCGGGGGCCTTACAATGAGCAGTTCTTC.

This sequence joins TRBV28 and TRBJ2-6; maybe TRBD2 (6 bases). V lost 7 bases, J lost 1 base, and 11 bases lay in between. The V gene's germline CDR1 is MDHEN and CDR2 SYDVKM. This CDR3 region has 15 residues. The CDR3 region has the DNA TGTGCCAGCAACCCCAGCGGGTCTGGGGCCAACGTCCTGACTTTC. Translated: CASNPSGSGANVLTF.

A few counts support this clone. The chain uses TRBV27 and TRBJ1-1, with no clear D. There are 13 residues in the CDR3. Between the trimmed V and J ends, which lost 9 bases and 0 bases, there was a span of 11 bases. Germline CDR1 reads MNHEY; CDR2 reads SMNVEV (reference sequence). The CDR3, as DNA: TGTGCCAGAGCGCTCCAGTTGAACACTGAAGCTTTCTTT. Translation gives CARALQLNTEAFF.

In its sample, this clone was seen once. The chain is built from TRBV11-3 and TRBJ2-3; D gene uncertain. CDR1 and CDR2 from the germline V gene are SGHNT and YENEEA. Trimming left V 5 bases short and J 6 bases short, with 12 bases between. The CDR3 covers 13 residues. The CDR3 loop reads CASSRTNGDTQYF. CDR3 coding DNA: TGTGCCAGCAGCAGAACAAATGGCGATACGCAGTATTTT.

The chain joins TRBV18 to TRBJ2-7; the match to TRBD1 covers 9 bases. This CDR3 is built from 15 residues. The V gene end was trimmed by 0 bases and the J gene end by 4 bases; junction bases not matched to a gene: 4. The germline V gene encodes CDR1 KGHSH and CDR2 LQKENI. The CDR3 spells CASSPPRDRVYEQYF. Here the CDR3 DNA reads TGTGCCAGCTCACCACCAAGGGACAGGGTTTACGAGCAGTACTTC.

The V gene is TRBV11-2, the J gene TRBJ1-6, with D perhaps matching TRBD1 (6 bases). Trimming shortened V by 7 bases and J by 10 bases, and 11 bases separated the two germline ends. Germline CDR1 SGHAT, CDR2 FQNNGV. The CDR3 is 12 residues long. The CDR3 sequence: CASTQGSSPLHF. CDR3 bases: TGTGCCAGCACCCAGGGGTCCTCACCCCTCCACTTT.

Worth noting for this clone: The same CDR3 also results from other DNA sequences found in this sample. The chain is built from TRBV5-1 and TRBJ2-2, with 7 bases fitting TRBD1. The CDR3 consists of 16 residues. Trimming cost V 0 bases and J 0 bases; bases outside gene matches: 2. The V gene's germline CDR1 is SGHRS and CDR2 YFSETQ. CDR3 nucleotides: TGCGCCAGCAGCTTGGGAGGGACAGCGAACACCGGGGAGCTGTTTTTT. Translated: CASSLGGTANTGELFF. Drawing the rest from reference TRBV5-1 and TRBJ2-2, the complete variable domain is KAGVTQTPRYLIKTRGQQVTLSCSPISGHRSVSWYQQTPGQGLQFLFEYFSETQRNKGNFPGRFSGRQFSNSRSEMNVSTLELGDSALYLCASSLGGTANTGELFFGEGSRLTVL.

The chain uses TRBV11-2 and TRBJ2-1; tentative D call: TRBD2 (5 bases). V lost 1 base and J lost 8, with 12 bases in between. The germline gives CDR1 SGHAT, CDR2 FQNNGV. CDR3 length: 14 residues. The CDR3 protein is CASSLGHGGYEQFF. In DNA form, the CDR3 reads TGTGCCAGCAGCTTAGGACATGGAGGCTATGAGCAGTTCTTC.

The chain links TRBV12-3 or TRBV12-4 to TRBJ1-2; D gene unclear. The V and J ends lost 6 bases and 3 bases respectively, with 11 bases between them. This CDR3 is built from 13 residues. In nucleotides, the CDR3 is TGTGCCAGCAGCCCCGGTCACTACTATGGCTACACCTTC. Its protein is CASSPGHYYGYTF.

The V gene is TRBV6-5, the J gene TRBJ1-1, with D maybe TRBD1 (5 bases). The CDR3 covers 14 residues. V lost 7 bases to trimming and J lost 1 base, with 13 bases between them. Germline V CDR1 and CDR2: MNHEY, SVGAGI. CDR3 sequence (DNA): TGTGCCAGCATCCCGGGGGGTTCGAACACTGAAGCTTTCTTT. Residues: CASIPGGSNTEAFF.

The rearrangement uses TRBV18 and TRBJ1-1; D is ambiguous. The CDR3 sequence is 16 residues long. Germline assignment: CDR1 KGHSH and CDR2 LQKENI. The ends were cut back, 3 bases at V and 1 base at J, with 15 bases in the middle. The CDR3 DNA reads as TGTGCCAGCTCACCCCGCGGAGCTACCCAGAACACTGAAGCTTTCTTT. Translating it yields CASSPRGATQNTEAFF.

This rearrangement joins TRBV7-9 to TRBJ1-1, with D perhaps matching TRBD1 (5 bases). Germline V gene data show CDR1 as SEHNR and CDR2 as FQNEAQ (reference sequence). This CDR3 comprises 11 residues. The V and J ends lost 5 bases and 10 bases respectively, with 11 bases between them. The CDR3 spells CASSASGLAFF. DNA for the CDR3: TGTGCCAGCAGCGCTTCAGGGCTAGCTTTCTTT. Full variable domain (remainder filled in from reference TRBV7-9 and TRBJ1-1): DTGVSQNPRHKITKRGQNVTFRCDPISEHNRLYWYRQTLGQGPEFLTYFQNEAQLEKSRLLSDRFSAERPKGSFSTLEIQRTEQGDSAMYLCASSASGLAFFGQGTRLTVV.

The chain links TRBV28 to TRBJ1-4; perhaps TRBD1 as D (6 bases). Germline V gene sequence: CDR1 MDHEN, CDR2 SYDVKM. This CDR3 comprises 11 residues. V lost 11 bases and J 6 bases, leaving 10 bases between the germline ends. CDR3 residues: CAAGQYEKLFF. CDR3 bases: TGTGCCGCTGGACAGTATGAAAAACTGTTTTTT.

This clone was observed once. The V call is TRBV20-1, the J call TRBJ2-7; D ambiguous. Between the trimmed V and J ends, which lost 5 bases and 3 bases, there was a span of 8 bases. This CDR3 comprises 11 residues. Germline assignment: CDR1 DFQATT and CDR2 SNEGSKA (reference sequence). This chain's CDR3 is CSADERYEQYF. The CDR3, as DNA: TGCAGTGCTGACGAGCGCTACGAGCAGTACTTC.

The genes are TRBV27 and TRBJ2-1, with D possibly matching TRBD1 (5 bases). CDR3 length equals 13 residues. V was clipped by 7 bases and J by 9 bases, with 16 bases between them. Germline V lookup: CDR1 MNHEY, CDR2 SMNVEV (reference sequence). Here the CDR3 reads CASTRLQGSEQFF. DNA of the CDR3: TGTGCCAGCACCAGACTCCAGGGTTCTGAGCAGTTCTTC.

The rearrangement links TRBV30 to TRBJ1-5; 9 nucleotides agree with TRBD1. Germline CDR1 reads GTSNPN; CDR2 reads SVGIG (reference sequence). This CDR3 is 15 amino acids long. V shed 5 bases and J 7 bases; nucleotides not matched to a gene: 12. Here the CDR3 DNA reads TGTGCCTGGGGGACAGGGAGAGGTTCTGGACAGCCCCAGCATTTT. Protein product: CAWGTGRGSGQPQHF.

The chain combines TRBV4-3 with TRBJ1-2; perhaps TRBD1 as D (6 bases). The CDR3 is 16 amino acids. V lost 0 bases and J lost 4, with 15 bases in between. Germline CDR1 and CDR2: LGHNA and YSLEER. CDR3 amino acids: CASSQDFRGVIYGYTF. The CDR3 DNA reads TGCGCCAGCAGCCAAGATTTCAGGGGAGTTATCTATGGCTACACCTTC.

In this sample, this clone turned up a few times. The V call is TRBV6-2 or TRBV6-3, the J call TRBJ2-5; 7 bases map to TRBD2. V was clipped by 2 bases and J by 3 bases; unmatched bases: 0. Germline V lookup: CDR1 MNHEY, CDR2 SVGEGT. The CDR3 consists of 13 residues. The CDR3 DNA reads TGTGCCAGCAGTTACCGGGAGGAAGAGACCCAGTACTTC. Amino acids: CASSYREEETQYF.

The chain employs TRBV4-1 and TRBJ1-5; D not certain. V lost 0 bases and J lost 6, with 9 bases in between. Germline assignment: CDR1 MGHRA and CDR2 YSYEKL. There are 14 residues in the CDR3. CDR3 protein: CASSQDTSGQPQHF. CDR3 coding DNA: TGCGCCAGCAGCCAAGATACAAGCGGTCAGCCCCAGCATTTT.

The rearrangement uses TRBV27 and TRBJ2-3; 9 positions match TRBD2. Germline lookup yields CDR1 MNHEY and CDR2 SMNVEV (reference sequence). The CDR3 is made up of 17 amino acids. V was clipped by 6 bases and J by 0 bases; unmatched bases: 10. CDR3 in DNA: TGTGCCAGCAGAGAGCTAGCGGGATCTCTTAGCACAGATACGCAGTATTTT. Translating it yields CASRELAGSLSTDTQYF.

This chain connects TRBV18 to TRBJ1-6; D is undetermined. Germline CDR1 reads KGHSH; CDR2 reads LQKENI. Trimming pared 8 bases from V and 8 bases from J, leaving 13 bases between. This CDR3 has 13 residues. CDR3 protein: CASAEGSDSPLHF. CDR3 coding DNA: TGTGCCAGCGCCGAGGGATCCGATTCACCCCTCCACTTT. The full variable domain, its missing parts supplied by reference TRBV18 and TRBJ1-6, is NAGVMQNPRHLVRRRGQEARLRCSPMKGHSHVYWYRQLPEEGLKFMVYLQKENIIDESGMPKERFSAEFPKEGPSILRIQQVVRGDSAAYFCASAEGSDSPLHFGNGTRLTVT.

This clone appeared once. The chain joins TRBV19 to TRBJ2-7, with a weak D call TRBD1 (6 bases). The CDR3 runs to 14 residues. Deletions cut 4 bases from V and 5 bases from J, with 15 bases between. Germline values: CDR1 LNHDA, CDR2 SQIVND (reference sequence). The CDR3 reads CASSTTGISHEQYF. The CDR3 DNA sequence: TGTGCCAGTAGTACTACAGGGATTTCACACGAGCAGTACTTC.

In DNA form, the CDR3 reads TGTGCCAGCAGTTCTCCAGGGGGAGGAAACACCATATATTTT. This gives the protein CASSSPGGGNTIYF. The rearrangement joins TRBV27 to TRBJ1-3; 7 bases are a match to TRBD1. The CDR3 consists of 14 residues. Trimming removed 4 bases from V and 4 bases from J; junction bases left unmatched: 4. CDR1 is MNHEY, CDR2 SMNVEV, per germline (reference sequence).

This chain uses TRBV7-6 with TRBJ2-6; the match to TRBD1 covers 9 bases. V lost 10 bases and J lost 1; bases outside the gene matches: 11. The germline CDR1 and CDR2 sequences are SGHVS and FNYEAQ. The CDR3 length is 17 residues. The CDR3 here is CATPSDRGLSGANVLTF. As DNA, the CDR3 is TGTGCCACACCTTCGGACAGGGGCCTTTCTGGGGCCAACGTCCTGACTTTC.